This TCR beta chain was documented in a study of blood T cell repertoires in COVID-19. Overall study context: Samples representing acute and convalescent COVID-19 were sourced from the United States, Italy and Spain.

Authors' data handling: Amplification of reference gene primers was used by the study to estimate nucleated cell counts. Profiled with immunoSEQ multiplex PCR; TCRdb holds only in-frame clones, not every one. V, J and clone size were drawn from that table, and D and trimming were deduced from the DNA. The data show 200,000 to 250,000 clones, about 91% seen once. With 1 base clipped from V and 1 base from J, the junction kept 9 bases outside the gene matches. There are 18 residues in the CDR3. Germline V gene data show CDR1 as SGHDN and CDR2 as FVKESK. Sequencing was done on a sample of PBMCs or T cells enriched from blood (not recorded which). The chain employs TRBV14 and TRBJ2-3, with 9 positions matching TRBD2. The clonotype originates from a woman in her forties or fifties with acute COVID-19. In DNA, the CDR3 is TGTGCCAGCAGCCAAGTTCGGGGCGGGAGGGTCGGCACAGATACGCAGTATTTT. Its translation: CASSQVRGGRVGTDTQYF.